These T cell receptor beta chains were read from a single sample in a study of blood T cells in healthy people across ages. MiXCR was run by TCRdb on the 5' RACE reads, yielding one entry per CDR3 protein. This table holds hundreds of thousands of distinct CDR3 sequences, over 45% found once. Sequencing was carried out using blood. The source is a young man in good health. The CDR3 runs from the conserved cysteine through the conserved F or W. The order of the fields is D gene, clone size, V gene, J gene, CDR3 protein, CDR3 DNA. D genes are given only for firm matches. The listing skips clone size in some rows; elsewhere it reads once, few, many or a size class.

NA	NA	TRBV18	TRBJ2-3	CASSPPGYTDTQYF	TGTGCCAGCTCACCACCCGGCTACACAGATACGCAGTATTTT
NA	few	TRBV6-5	TRBJ2-3	CASRTTNTDTQYF	TGTGCCAGCAGGACCACCAACACAGATACGCAGTATTTT
TRBD1	NA	TRBV5-6	TRBJ1-4	CASSEGQGNPNEKLFF	TGTGCTAGCAGCGAAGGACAGGGGAATCCTAATGAAAAACTGTTTTTT
TRBD2	NA	TRBV4-2	TRBJ2-1	CASSQGIVTSGLGDEQFF	TGTGCCAGCAGCCAAGGTATCGTGACTAGCGGGTTGGGGGATGAGCAGTTCTTC
NA	NA	TRBV25-1	TRBJ1-2	CASSPIEAPEDGYTF	TGTGCCAGCAGTCCGATCGAGGCCCCAGAGGATGGCTACACCTTC
TRBD2	few	TRBV5-6	TRBJ2-7	CASSPAGRSYEQYF	TGTGCCAGCTCCCCAGCGGGGCGCTCCTACGAGCAGTACTTC
NA	NA	TRBV2	TRBJ2-7	CASSAQGLNSYEQYF	TGTGCCAGCAGCGCCCAAGGCTTGAACTCCTACGAGCAGTACTTC
NA	NA	TRBV27	TRBJ2-1	CASSQLAKYNEQFF	TGTGCCAGCAGTCAGCTAGCGAAATACAATGAGCAGTTCTTC
TRBD1	NA	TRBV12-3/TRBV12-4	TRBJ2-1	CASSLAGTAYNEQFF	TGTGCCAGCAGTTTAGCCGGGACAGCTTACAATGAGCAGTTCTTC
NA	NA	TRBV7-8	TRBJ1-2	CASSLSGVGYGYTF	TGTGCCAGCAGCTTATCAGGGGTAGGCTATGGCTACACCTTC
NA	NA	TRBV6-1	TRBJ1-5	CASSEEQDRPQHF	TGTGCCAGCAGTGAAGAACAGGATCGACCCCAGCATTTT
TRBD2	NA	TRBV20-1	TRBJ2-1	CSARDPPTSGRSYNEQFF	TGCAGTGCTAGAGATCCACCCACTAGCGGGAGATCCTACAATGAGCAGTTCTTC
TRBD1	NA	TRBV19	TRBJ2-7	CASSIGQGIYEQYF	TGTGCCAGTAGTATTGGACAGGGGATCTACGAGCAGTACTTC
NA	NA	TRBV5-6	TRBJ2-7	CASRIQGVTYEQYF	TGTGCCAGCAGGATACAGGGTGTCACCTACGAGCAGTACTTC
TRBD2	NA	TRBV7-2	TRBJ2-1	CASSPRTSGINEQFF	TGTGCCAGCAGCCCGCGGACTAGCGGGATTAATGAGCAGTTCTTC
NA	NA	TRBV20-1	TRBJ2-5	CSARDALQETQYF	TGCAGTGCTAGAGATGCCCTCCAAGAGACCCAGTACTTC
NA	NA	TRBV6-6	TRBJ1-5	CASSWNEGNQPQHF	TGTGCCAGCAGTTGGAATGAGGGAAACCAGCCCCAGCATTTT
NA	NA	TRBV14	TRBJ2-5	CASSSTGLIGNNEQYF	TGTGCCAGCAGTTCCACAGGGCTAATAGGCAACAATGAGCAGTACTTC
NA	NA	TRBV28	TRBJ2-7	CASDRGTSAYEQYF	TGTGCCAGCGACCGCGGGACTTCGGCCTACGAGCAGTACTTC
TRBD2	NA	TRBV20-1	TRBJ2-5	CSARWGGETQYF	TGCAGTGCTAGATGGGGGGGGGAGACCCAGTACTTC
NA	few	TRBV20-1	TRBJ2-1	CSASFGHNEQFF	TGCAGTGCTAGTTTCGGACACAATGAGCAGTTCTTC
NA	NA	TRBV7-2	TRBJ1-1	CASRPQPGSNTEAFF	TGTGCCAGCAGACCCCAACCCGGGTCGAACACTGAAGCTTTCTTT